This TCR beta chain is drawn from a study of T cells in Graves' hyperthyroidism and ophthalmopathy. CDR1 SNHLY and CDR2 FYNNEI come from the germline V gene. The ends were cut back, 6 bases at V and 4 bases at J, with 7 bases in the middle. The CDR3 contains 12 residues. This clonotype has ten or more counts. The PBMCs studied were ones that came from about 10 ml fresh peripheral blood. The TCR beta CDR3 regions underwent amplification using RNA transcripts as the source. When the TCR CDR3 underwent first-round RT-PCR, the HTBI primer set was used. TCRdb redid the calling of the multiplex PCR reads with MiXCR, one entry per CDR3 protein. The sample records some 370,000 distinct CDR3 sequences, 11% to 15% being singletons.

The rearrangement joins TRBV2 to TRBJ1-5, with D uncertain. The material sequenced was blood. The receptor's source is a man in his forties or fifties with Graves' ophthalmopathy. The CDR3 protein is CASRIDNQPQHF. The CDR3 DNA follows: TGTGCCAGCAGGATTGATAATCAGCCCCAGCATTTT.